The 28 T cell receptor beta chains below were found in one sample sequenced in a study of T cell responses to AZD1222 COVID-19 vaccine. TCRdb's table, derived via immunoSEQ multiplex PCR, lists solely in-frame clones and lacks some. The sample includes some 90,000 clones, 88% of them seen just once. The sample here was peripheral blood, taken on day 0 of AZD1222 vaccination. The origin of the receptors is an adult in good health.

In nucleotides, the CDR3 is TGCGCCAGCAGCTTGGACAGACCCTCCTACGAGCAGTACTTC. As protein: CASSLDRPSYEQYF. J is TRBJ2-7 and V is TRBV5-1, with D unresolved. Deletions cut 0 bases from V and 0 bases from J, with 7 bases between. The length of the CDR3 is 14 residues. Germline CDR1 reads SGHRS; CDR2 reads YFSETQ. Filled out from reference TRBV5-1 and TRBJ2-7, the complete variable domain reads KAGVTQTPRYLIKTRGQQVTLSCSPISGHRSVSWYQQTPGQGLQFLFEYFSETQRNKGNFPGRFSGRQFSNSRSEMNVSTLELGDSALYLCASSLDRPSYEQYFGPGTRLTVT.

This chain uses TRBV6-1 with TRBJ2-1; D possibly corresponds to TRBD2 (7 bases). Germline V CDR1 and CDR2: MNHNS, SASEGT. Trimming shortened V by 2 bases and J by 0 bases, and 20 bases separated the two germline ends. The CDR3 contains 19 residues. The CDR3 here is CASSENWFGGQISYNEQFF. The DNA for the CDR3 is TGTGCCAGCAGTGAAAACTGGTTCGGGGGGCAAATCTCCTACAATGAGCAGTTCTTC.

The rearrangement uses TRBV6-5 and TRBJ1-6; D uncertain. Trimming took 2 bases from V and 11 from J, leaving 10 bases between them. Germline CDR1 is MNHEY and CDR2 is SVGAGI. The CDR3 length is 13 residues. The CDR3 loop is CASSYGPPAPLHF. The CDR3 coding sequence is TGTGCCAGCAGTTACGGTCCGCCAGCACCCCTCCACTTT.

The chain employs TRBV2 and TRBJ1-4; D perhaps matches TRBD1 (5 bases). This CDR3 contains 13 residues. CDR1 and CDR2 (germline): SNHLY, FYNNEI. The V end lost 5 bases, the J end lost 5 bases, and 9 bases lay between the germline ends. CDR3 sequence: CASSRGMNEKLFF. The CDR3 DNA sequence: TGTGCCAGCAGTAGGGGAATGAATGAAAAACTGTTTTTT.

The chain couples TRBV14 to TRBJ1-1; D unresolved. The CDR3 loop spans 14 amino acids. Per the germline V gene, CDR1 is SGHDN and CDR2 is FVKESK. The germline V and J ends were trimmed by 4 bases and 2 bases, with 11 bases remaining between them. The CDR3 protein is CASSLTDANTEAFF. The CDR3 coding sequence is TGTGCCAGCAGCCTGACTGATGCAAACACTGAAGCTTTCTTT.

The V gene is TRBV28, the J gene TRBJ1-2; D not certain. In germline, CDR1 is MDHEN, CDR2 SYDVKM. The CDR3 runs 15 residues. V lost 7 bases and J 1 base, leaving 16 bases between the germline ends. Here the CDR3 reads CASIDPNPGNYGYTF. The CDR3 nucleotides read TGTGCCAGCATTGATCCCAATCCCGGTAACTATGGCTACACCTTC.

This clone was detected once. The chain joins TRBV30 to TRBJ1-1, with D unresolved. CDR1 is GTSNPN, CDR2 SVGIG, per germline (reference sequence). The CDR3 contains 14 residues. V lost 0 bases, J lost 1 base, and 9 bases lay in between. The CDR3 sequence is CAWSVVRQNTEAFF. Written as DNA, the CDR3 is TGTGCCTGGAGTGTGGTCAGGCAGAACACTGAAGCTTTCTTT.

The CDR3 sequence is CASNRADYGYTF. The CDR3 nucleotides are TGTGCCAGTAACAGGGCGGACTATGGCTACACCTTC. The V and J genes are TRBV2 and TRBJ1-2; possibly TRBD1 for D (6 bases). Germline CDR1 reads SNHLY; CDR2 reads FYNNEI. V lost 9 bases, J lost 3 bases, and 11 bases lay in between. There are 12 residues in the CDR3.

J is TRBJ2-5 and V is TRBV10-3; D may match TRBD1 or TRBD2 (7 bases each). From germline, CDR1 is ENHRY and CDR2 SYGVKD. Trimming cost V 4 bases and J 4 bases, with 16 bases left between them. This CDR3 is 15 amino acids long. In nucleotides, the CDR3 is TGTGCCATCAGTGCCGGGGGAGGGGGCGGAGAGACCCAGTACTTC. It is translated as CAISAGGGGGETQYF.

The chain is built from TRBV7-9 and TRBJ1-5, with D hard to call. V was cut by 5 bases and J by 5 bases, with 10 bases left in between. CDR1 and CDR2 (germline): SEHNR, FQNEAQ (reference sequence). The CDR3 consists of 13 residues. CDR3 sequence reads: CASSPTGDQPQHF. In nucleotides, the CDR3 is TGTGCCAGCAGCCCGACCGGGGATCAGCCCCAGCATTTT.

This chain connects TRBV28 to TRBJ1-5, with 9 bases that match TRBD1. Germline assignment: CDR1 MDHEN and CDR2 SYDVKM. The CDR3 sequence is 11 residues long. V lost 5 bases and J lost 15; bases outside the gene matches: 5. CDR3 nucleotides: TGTGCCAGCAGTACGGCGGACAGGGGGCATTTT. Translation: CASSTADRGHF.

V is TRBV25-1 and J is TRBJ1-1; 8 bases map to TRBD1. The J segment lost 5 bases and the V segment lost 0 bases, leaving 8 bases of the junction unmatched. Germline V gene sequence: CDR1 MGHDK, CDR2 SYGVNS. The CDR3 is 16 amino acids. The CDR3 bases are TGTGCCAGCAGTGAATATGTGGCAGGGGGCGGAACTGAAGCTTTCTTT. This translates into CASSEYVAGGGTEAFF.

This clone was seen a single time. The chain uses TRBV19 and TRBJ2-1, with 7 bases identical to TRBD2. Trimming at V came to 4 bases and at J to 5 bases, leaving 14 bases not matched to a gene. This CDR3 has 17 residues. Germline loops: CDR1 LNHDA, CDR2 SQIVND (reference sequence). The CDR3 DNA reads as TGTGCCAGTAGTACTAGCGGTCGGAGGAAGGAGGACAATGAGCAGTTCTTC. It encodes CASSTSGRRKEDNEQFF.

In its sample, this clone was seen a few times. The chain couples TRBV7-3 to TRBJ1-1; D possibly corresponds to TRBD1 (5 bases). The germline CDR1 and CDR2 sequences are SGHTA and FQGTGA. The CDR3 runs to 13 residues. Trimming took 4 bases from V and 1 from J, leaving 7 bases between them. The CDR3 DNA follows: TGTGCCAGCAGCTGGGGACCGAACACTGAAGCTTTCTTT. Its protein product is CASSWGPNTEAFF.

The chain is built from TRBV6-5 and TRBJ1-5; TRBD1 is a possible D gene (5 bases). Germline lookup yields CDR1 MNHEY and CDR2 SVGAGI. Trimming removed 8 bases at V and 8 bases at J, with 16 bases between. This CDR3 is built from 13 residues. The CDR3 spells CASGGVGSEPQHF. DNA of the CDR3: TGTGCCAGCGGAGGGGTGGGCAGTGAGCCCCAGCATTTT.

The rearrangement links TRBV10-3 to TRBJ1-4; D is unclear. The germline V and J ends were trimmed by 2 bases and 0 bases, with 4 bases remaining between them. From germline, CDR1 is ENHRY and CDR2 SYGVKD. This CDR3 is built from 14 residues. In nucleotides, the CDR3 is TGTGCCATCAGTGAGGTTCCAACTAATGAAAAACTGTTTTTT. This encodes CAISEVPTNEKLFF.

The rearrangement uses TRBV2 and TRBJ2-2; no reliable D call. Germline V CDR1 and CDR2: SNHLY, FYNNEI. This CDR3 has 12 amino acids. V lost 5 bases and J lost 5, with 6 bases in between. CDR3 residues: CASSRRTGELFF. The DNA of the CDR3 is TGTGCCAGCAGTCGGAGAACCGGGGAGCTGTTTTTT.

This chain uses TRBV3-1 (or the pseudogene TRBV3-2) with TRBJ2-7; D is unclear. CDR3 length: 13 amino acids. Germline V CDR1 and CDR2: LGHDT, YNNKEL (reference sequence). Trimming pared 1 base from V and 3 bases from J, leaving 7 bases between. The chain's CDR3 is CASSQAGNYEQYF. In DNA form, the CDR3 reads TGTGCCAGCAGCCAAGCGGGTAACTACGAGCAGTACTTC.

This chain joins TRBV19 and TRBJ2-4; TRBD2 aligns across 10 bases. This CDR3 has 13 amino acids. From germline, CDR1 is LNHDA and CDR2 SQIVND (reference sequence). Losses at the gene ends were 5 bases for V and 8 bases for J; bases not matched to a gene: 3. CDR3 DNA: TGTGCCAGTAGTCTAGCGGGAGTACACATTCAGTACTTC. This translates into CASSLAGVHIQYF.

V gene TRBV3-1 (or the pseudogene TRBV3-2) combines with J gene TRBJ2-2; perhaps TRBD1 as D (5 bases). The CDR3 extends over 14 amino acids. Trimming removed 5 bases from V and 0 bases from J, with 7 bases in between. Germline CDR1 LGHDT, CDR2 YNNKEL (reference sequence). The CDR3 nucleotides read TGTGCCAGCAGCTTGACAGCGAACACCGGGGAGCTGTTTTTT. As protein: CASSLTANTGELFF.

The chain is built from TRBV11-2 and TRBJ1-2; TRBD1 matches 9 bases. Germline assignment: CDR1 SGHAT and CDR2 FQNNGV. V lost 6 bases to trimming and J lost 4 bases; unmatched junction nucleotides: 3. This CDR3 is 13 amino acids long. The CDR3 protein is CASRGTGTYGYTF. The CDR3, as DNA: TGTGCCAGCAGGGGGACAGGGACCTATGGCTACACCTTC.

The rearrangement uses TRBV28 and TRBJ2-7; the D is unclear. The CDR3 extends over 13 amino acids. Germline lookup yields CDR1 MDHEN and CDR2 SYDVKM. V was shortened by 4 bases and J by 2 bases, with 9 bases between the two germline ends. CDR3 sequence reads: CASSSQITYEQYF. In DNA form, the CDR3 reads TGTGCCAGCAGTTCTCAGATTACCTACGAGCAGTACTTC.

This clone was seen just once. The V call is TRBV6-5, the J call TRBJ2-7; 8 nucleotides line up with TRBD1. Germline trimming cut 5 bases from V and 2 bases from J; bases unmatched to any gene: 5. Germline lookup yields CDR1 MNHEY and CDR2 SVGAGI. The CDR3 is made up of 14 amino acids. CDR3 coding DNA: TGTGCCAGCAGTCCGACAGGGGCCACCTACGAGCAGTACTTC. Its protein product is CASSPTGATYEQYF.

As concerns this clone: This sample also contains other DNA sequences that code for the same CDR3. The CDR3 bases are TGTGCCTGGAGTGGCGGGGGCAATCAGCCCCAGCATTTT. Its protein is CAWSGGGNQPQHF. This chain uses TRBV30 with TRBJ1-5; D is uncertain. Trimming removed 1 base at V and 2 bases at J, with 6 bases between. The CDR3 loop spans 13 amino acids. Germline V gene data show CDR1 as GTSNPN and CDR2 as SVGIG (reference sequence).

The chain employs TRBV11-1 and TRBJ2-1; 7 bases agree with TRBD1. V trimming: 4 bases; J trimming: 6 bases; junction bases outside the gene matches: 9. Germline lookup yields CDR1 SGHAT and CDR2 FQDESV (reference sequence). The CDR3 loop spans 15 amino acids. CDR3 amino acids: CASSSDRALGNEQFF. CDR3 bases: TGTGCCAGCAGCTCCGACAGGGCCCTGGGCAATGAGCAGTTCTTC. The whole variable domain, filled in from reference TRBV11-1 and TRBJ2-1, reads EAEVAQSPRYKITEKSQAVAFWCDPISGHATLYWYRQILGQGPELLVQFQDESVVDDSQLPKDRFSAERLKGVDSTLKIQPAELGDSAMYLCASSSDRALGNEQFFGPGTRLTVL.

The CDR3 DNA sequence: TGCGCCAGCAGCAAGGGGTCCCGCGGCACTGAAGCTTTCTTT. It yields the protein CASSKGSRGTEAFF. This rearrangement joins TRBV10-2 to TRBJ1-1, with a tentative D call TRBD1 (5 bases). Germline V lookup: CDR1 WSHSY, CDR2 SAAADI. V lost 6 bases, J lost 4 bases, and 15 bases lay in between. The CDR3 is 14 residues long.

J is TRBJ2-2 and V is TRBV5-1; D is possibly TRBD2 (5 bases). Trimming removed 5 bases at V and 6 bases at J, with 26 bases between. The CDR3 has 18 residues. From germline, CDR1 is SGHRS and CDR2 YFSETQ. The CDR3 nucleotides read TGCGCCAGCAGTCTCGGGAAAACCACCGCGTTACCCTCCGGGGAGCTGTTTTTT. Its translation: CASSLGKTTALPSGELFF.

V gene TRBV15 combines with J gene TRBJ1-2; TRBD1 matches at 7 bases. The CDR3 totals 15 residues. With V trimmed by 5 bases and J by 0 bases, 6 bases remained unmatched. Looked up from germline, CDR1 is LNHNV and CDR2 is YYDKDF (reference sequence). CDR3 in DNA: TGTGCCACCAGCTGGACAGGAGCCTCTAACTATGGCTACACCTTC. It encodes CATSWTGASNYGYTF.